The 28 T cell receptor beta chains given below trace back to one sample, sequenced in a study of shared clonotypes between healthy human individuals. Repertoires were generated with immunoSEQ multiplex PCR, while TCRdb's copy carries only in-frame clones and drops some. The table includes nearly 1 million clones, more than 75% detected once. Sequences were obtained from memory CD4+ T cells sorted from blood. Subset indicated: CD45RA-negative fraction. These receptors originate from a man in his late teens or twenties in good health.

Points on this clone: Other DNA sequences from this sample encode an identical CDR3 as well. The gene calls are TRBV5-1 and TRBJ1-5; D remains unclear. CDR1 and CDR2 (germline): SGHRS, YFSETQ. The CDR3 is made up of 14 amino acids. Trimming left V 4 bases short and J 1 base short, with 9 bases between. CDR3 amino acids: CASSPDGSNQPQHF. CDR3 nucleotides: TGCGCCAGCAGCCCTGACGGGAGCAATCAGCCCCAGCATTTT.

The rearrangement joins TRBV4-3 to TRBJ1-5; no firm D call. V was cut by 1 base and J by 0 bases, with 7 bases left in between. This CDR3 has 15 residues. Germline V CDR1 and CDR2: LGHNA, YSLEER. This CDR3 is CASSQGKYSNQPQHF. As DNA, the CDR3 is TGCGCCAGCAGCCAAGGGAAATATAGCAATCAGCCCCAGCATTTT.

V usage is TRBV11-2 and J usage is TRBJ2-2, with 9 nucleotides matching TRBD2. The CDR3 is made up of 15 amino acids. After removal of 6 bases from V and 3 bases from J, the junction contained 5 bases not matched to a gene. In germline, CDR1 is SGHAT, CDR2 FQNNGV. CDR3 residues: CASRKAGGDTGELFF. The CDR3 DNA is TGTGCCAGCAGGAAAGCGGGGGGCGACACCGGGGAGCTGTTTTTT.

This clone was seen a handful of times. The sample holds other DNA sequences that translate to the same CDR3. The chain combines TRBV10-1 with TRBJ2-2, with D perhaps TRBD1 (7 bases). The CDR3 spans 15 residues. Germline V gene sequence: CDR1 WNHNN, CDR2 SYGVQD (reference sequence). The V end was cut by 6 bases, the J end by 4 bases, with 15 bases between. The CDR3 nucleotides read TGCGCCAGCAGCGCAAGACAGGGAGGCACCGGGGAGCTGTTTTTT. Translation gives CASSARQGGTGELFF.

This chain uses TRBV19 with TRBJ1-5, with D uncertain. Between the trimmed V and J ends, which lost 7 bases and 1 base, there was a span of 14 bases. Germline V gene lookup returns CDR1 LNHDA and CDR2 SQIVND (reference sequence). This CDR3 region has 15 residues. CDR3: CASTGMPGSNQPQHF. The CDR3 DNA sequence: TGTGCCAGTACCGGAATGCCTGGAAGCAATCAGCCCCAGCATTTT.

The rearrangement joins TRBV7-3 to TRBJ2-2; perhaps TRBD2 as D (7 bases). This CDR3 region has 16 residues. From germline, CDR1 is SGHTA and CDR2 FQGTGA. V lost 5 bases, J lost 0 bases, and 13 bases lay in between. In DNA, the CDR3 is TGTGCCAGCAGCCCACGGGGGGCCCCGAACACCGGGGAGCTGTTTTTT. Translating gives CASSPRGAPNTGELFF. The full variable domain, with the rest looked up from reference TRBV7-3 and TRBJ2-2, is GAGVSQTPSNKVTEKGKYVELRCDPISGHTALYWYRQSLGQGPEFLIYFQGTGAADDSGLPNDRFFAVRPEGSVSTLKIQRTERGDSAVYLCASSPRGAPNTGELFFGEGSRLTVL.

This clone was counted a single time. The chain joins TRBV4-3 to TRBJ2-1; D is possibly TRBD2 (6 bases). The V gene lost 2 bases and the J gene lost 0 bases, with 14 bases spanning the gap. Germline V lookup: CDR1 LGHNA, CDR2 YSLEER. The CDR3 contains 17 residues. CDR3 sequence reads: CASSQQLPGSSYNEQFF. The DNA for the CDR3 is TGCGCCAGCAGCCAACAACTACCCGGGAGCTCCTACAATGAGCAGTTCTTC.

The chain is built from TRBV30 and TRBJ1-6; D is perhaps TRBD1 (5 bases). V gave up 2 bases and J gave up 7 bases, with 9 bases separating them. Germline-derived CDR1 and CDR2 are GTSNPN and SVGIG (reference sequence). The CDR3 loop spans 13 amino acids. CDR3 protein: CAWSKEGNSPLHF. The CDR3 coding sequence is TGTGCCTGGAGTAAAGAGGGGAATTCACCCCTCCACTTT.

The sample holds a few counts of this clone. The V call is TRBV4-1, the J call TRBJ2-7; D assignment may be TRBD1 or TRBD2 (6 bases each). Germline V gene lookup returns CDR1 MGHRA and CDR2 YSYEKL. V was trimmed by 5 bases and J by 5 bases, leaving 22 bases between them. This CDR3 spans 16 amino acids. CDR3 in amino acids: CASSSAGGSFSDEQYF. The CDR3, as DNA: TGCGCCAGCAGCTCCGCCGGGGGCTCCTTTTCCGACGAGCAGTACTTC.

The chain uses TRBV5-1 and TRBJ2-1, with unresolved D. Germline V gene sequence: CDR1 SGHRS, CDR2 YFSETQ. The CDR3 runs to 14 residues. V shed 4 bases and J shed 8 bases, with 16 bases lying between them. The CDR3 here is CASSPVAPFDEQFF. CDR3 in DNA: TGCGCCAGCAGCCCGGTAGCTCCGTTCGATGAGCAGTTCTTC.

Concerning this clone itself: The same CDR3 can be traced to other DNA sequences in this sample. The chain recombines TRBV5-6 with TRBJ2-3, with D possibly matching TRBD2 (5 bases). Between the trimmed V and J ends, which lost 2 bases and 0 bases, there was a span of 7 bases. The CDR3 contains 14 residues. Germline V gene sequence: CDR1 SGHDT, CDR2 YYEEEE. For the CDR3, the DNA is TGTGCCAGCAGCTTAACGGGGAGCACAGATACGCAGTATTTT. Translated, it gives CASSLTGSTDTQYF.

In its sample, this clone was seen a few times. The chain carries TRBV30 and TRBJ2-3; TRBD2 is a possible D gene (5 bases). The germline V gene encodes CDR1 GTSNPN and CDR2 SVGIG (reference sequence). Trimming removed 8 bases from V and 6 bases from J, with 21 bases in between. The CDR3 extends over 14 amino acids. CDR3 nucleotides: TGTGCCACCGGCGGTAGCCAACTAGGTGATACGCAGTATTTT. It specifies CATGGSQLGDTQYF. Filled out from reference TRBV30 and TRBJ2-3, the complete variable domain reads SQTIHQWPATLVQPVGSPLSLECTVEGTSNPNLYWYRQAAGRGLQLLFYSVGIGQISSEVPQNLSASRPQDRQFILSSKKLLLSDSGFYLCATGGSQLGDTQYFGPGTRLTVL.

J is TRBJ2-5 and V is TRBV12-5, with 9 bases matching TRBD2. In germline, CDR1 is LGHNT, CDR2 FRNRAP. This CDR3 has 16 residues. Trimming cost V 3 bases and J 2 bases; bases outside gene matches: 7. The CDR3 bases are TGTGCTAGTGGTTTCGGGGCAGCGGGGGGTCAAGAGACCCAGTACTTC. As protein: CASGFGAAGGQETQYF.

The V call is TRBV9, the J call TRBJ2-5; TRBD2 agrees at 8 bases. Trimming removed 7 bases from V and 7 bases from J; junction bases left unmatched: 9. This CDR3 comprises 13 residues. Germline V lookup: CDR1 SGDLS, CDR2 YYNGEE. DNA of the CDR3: TGTGCCAGCGGAGCGGGAGACAAAGCGACCCAGTACTTC. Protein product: CASGAGDKATQYF. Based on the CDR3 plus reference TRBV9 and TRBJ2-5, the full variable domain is DSGVTQTPKHLITATGQRVTLRCSPRSGDLSVYWYQQSLDQGLQFLIQYYNGEERAKGNILERFSAQQFPDLHSELNLSSLELGDSALYFCASGAGDKATQYFGPGTRLLVL.

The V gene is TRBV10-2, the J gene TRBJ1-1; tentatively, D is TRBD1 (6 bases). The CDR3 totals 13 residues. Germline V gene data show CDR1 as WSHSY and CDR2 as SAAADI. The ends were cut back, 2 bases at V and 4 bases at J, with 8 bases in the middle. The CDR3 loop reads CASSERGSTEAFF. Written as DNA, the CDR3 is TGCGCCAGCAGTGAGAGGGGGTCCACTGAAGCTTTCTTT.

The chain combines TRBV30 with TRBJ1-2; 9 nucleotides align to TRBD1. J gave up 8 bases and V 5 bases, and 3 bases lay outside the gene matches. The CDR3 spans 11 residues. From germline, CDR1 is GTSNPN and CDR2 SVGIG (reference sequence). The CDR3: CAWGTGIGYTF. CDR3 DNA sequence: TGTGCCTGGGGGACAGGGATCGGCTACACCTTC.

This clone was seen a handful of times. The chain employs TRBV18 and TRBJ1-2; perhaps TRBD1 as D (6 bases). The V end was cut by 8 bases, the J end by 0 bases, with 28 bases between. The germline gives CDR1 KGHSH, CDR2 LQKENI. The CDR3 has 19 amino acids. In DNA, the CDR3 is TGTGCCAGCGCCGCCAAGGAGGGCGGACAGTGGGTTTCTAACTATGGCTACACCTTC. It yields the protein CASAAKEGGQWVSNYGYTF.

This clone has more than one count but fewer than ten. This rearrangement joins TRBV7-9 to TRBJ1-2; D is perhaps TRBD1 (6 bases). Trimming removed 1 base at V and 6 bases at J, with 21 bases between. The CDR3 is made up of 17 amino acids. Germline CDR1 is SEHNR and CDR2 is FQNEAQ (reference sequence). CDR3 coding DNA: TGTGCCAGCAGCTTAGATGGGGTGACAGGTTTGAGAAATGGCTACACCTTC. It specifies CASSLDGVTGLRNGYTF.

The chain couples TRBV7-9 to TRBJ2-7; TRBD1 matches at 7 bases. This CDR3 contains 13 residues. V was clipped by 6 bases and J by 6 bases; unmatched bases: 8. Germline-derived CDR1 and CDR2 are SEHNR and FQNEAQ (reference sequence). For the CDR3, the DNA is TGTGCCAGCAGGCTCTCGACAGGGTTCGAGCAGTACTTC. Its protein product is CASRLSTGFEQYF.

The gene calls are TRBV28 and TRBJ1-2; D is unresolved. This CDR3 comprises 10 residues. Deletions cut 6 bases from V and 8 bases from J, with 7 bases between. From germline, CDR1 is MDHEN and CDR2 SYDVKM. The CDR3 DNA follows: TGTGCCAGCAGCCGGGGAGGCTACACCTTC. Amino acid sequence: CASSRGGYTF.

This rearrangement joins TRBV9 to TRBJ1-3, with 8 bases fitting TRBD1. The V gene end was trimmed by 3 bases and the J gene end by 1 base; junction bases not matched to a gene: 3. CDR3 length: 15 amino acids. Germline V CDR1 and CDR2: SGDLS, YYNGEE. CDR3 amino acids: CASSGTGRSGNTIYF. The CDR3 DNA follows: TGTGCCAGCAGCGGGACAGGGAGATCTGGAAACACCATATATTTT.

In nucleotides, the CDR3 is TGTGCCAGCAGACCCGGGACAGTCTTCTCCTACGAGCAGTACTTC. It codes for CASRPGTVFSYEQYF. The V call is TRBV28, the J call TRBJ2-7, with 7 bases that match TRBD1. Unmatched junction bases numbered 8, after V lost 6 bases and J lost 0 bases. CDR3 size: 15 residues. The germline V gene has CDR1 MDHEN and CDR2 SYDVKM.

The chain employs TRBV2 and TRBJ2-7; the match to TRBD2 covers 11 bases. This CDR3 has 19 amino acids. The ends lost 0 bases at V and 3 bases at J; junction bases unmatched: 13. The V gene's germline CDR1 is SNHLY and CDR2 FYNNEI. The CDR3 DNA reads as TGTGCCAGCAGTGAAGCTAGGGGACTAGCGGCCGCTGCGTACTACGAGCAGTACTTC. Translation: CASSEARGLAAAAYYEQYF.

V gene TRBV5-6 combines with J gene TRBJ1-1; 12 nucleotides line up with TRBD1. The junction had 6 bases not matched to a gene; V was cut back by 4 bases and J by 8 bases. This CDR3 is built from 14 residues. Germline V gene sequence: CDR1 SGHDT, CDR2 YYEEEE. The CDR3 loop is CASSRDRGRSEAFF. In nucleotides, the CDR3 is TGTGCCAGCAGCAGGGACAGGGGGCGGTCAGAAGCTTTCTTT.

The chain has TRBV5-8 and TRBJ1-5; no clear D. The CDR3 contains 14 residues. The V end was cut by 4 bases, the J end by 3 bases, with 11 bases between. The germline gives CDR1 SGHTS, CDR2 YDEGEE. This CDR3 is CASSRGLNNQPQHF. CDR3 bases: TGTGCCAGCAGCCGAGGACTGAACAATCAGCCCCAGCATTTT.

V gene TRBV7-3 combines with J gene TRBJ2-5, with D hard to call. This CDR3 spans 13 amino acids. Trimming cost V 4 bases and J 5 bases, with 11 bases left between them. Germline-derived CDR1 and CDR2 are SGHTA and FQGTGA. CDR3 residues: CASSSTNVETQYF. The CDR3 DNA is TGTGCCAGCAGCTCTACTAACGTGGAGACCCAGTACTTC.

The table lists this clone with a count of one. CDR3 nucleotides: TGTGCCAGCAGTTACTCGGGGGGGCGCGCGGAGACCCAGTACTTC. This translates into CASSYSGGRAETQYF. The genes are TRBV6-5 and TRBJ2-5; D might be TRBD2 (7 bases). The V end lost 0 bases, the J end lost 5 bases, and 13 bases lay between the germline ends. CDR1 and CDR2 (germline): MNHEY, SVGAGI. This CDR3 has 15 amino acids.

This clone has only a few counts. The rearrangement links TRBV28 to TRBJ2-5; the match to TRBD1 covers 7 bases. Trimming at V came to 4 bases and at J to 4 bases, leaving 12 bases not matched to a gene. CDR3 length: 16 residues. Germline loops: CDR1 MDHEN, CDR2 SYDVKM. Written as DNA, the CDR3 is TGTGCCAGCAGTTCCCAGACAGGGTCCCTTCGAGAGACCCAGTACTTC. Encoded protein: CASSSQTGSLRETQYF.